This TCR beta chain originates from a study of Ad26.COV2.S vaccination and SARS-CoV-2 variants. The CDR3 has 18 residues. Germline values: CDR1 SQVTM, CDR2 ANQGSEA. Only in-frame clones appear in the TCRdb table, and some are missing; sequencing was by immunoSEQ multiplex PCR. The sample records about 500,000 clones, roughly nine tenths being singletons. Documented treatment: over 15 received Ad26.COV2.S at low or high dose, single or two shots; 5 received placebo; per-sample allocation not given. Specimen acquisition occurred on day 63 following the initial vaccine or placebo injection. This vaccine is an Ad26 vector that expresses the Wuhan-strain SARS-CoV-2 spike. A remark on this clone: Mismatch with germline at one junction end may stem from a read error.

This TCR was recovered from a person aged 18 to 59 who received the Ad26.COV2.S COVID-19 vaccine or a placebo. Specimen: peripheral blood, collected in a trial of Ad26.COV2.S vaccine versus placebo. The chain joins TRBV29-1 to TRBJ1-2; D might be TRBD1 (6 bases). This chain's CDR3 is CSVPDRLSSIPPFYSYTF. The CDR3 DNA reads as TGCAGCGTCCCCGACAGGCTTTCTAGTATCCCCCCGTTCTATAGCTACACCTTC. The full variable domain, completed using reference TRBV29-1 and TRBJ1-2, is SAVISQKPSRDICQRGTSLTIQCQVDSQVTMMFWYRQQPGQSLTLIATANQGSEATYESGFVIDKFPISRPNLTFSTLTVSNMSPEDSSIYLCSVPDRLSSIPPFYSYTFGSGTRLTVV.